These T cell receptor beta chains were read from a single sample in a study of post-analysis software for immune sequencing data. TCRdb ran MiXCR on the PCR reads and lists one entry per CDR3 protein. Found here are 650,000 to 900,000 distinct CDR3 sequences, about half of them singletons; the top ten hold 4.9%. Sequenced: blood. These receptors came from a girl aged 10 to 17 with multiple sclerosis. Each CDR3 is given with its conserved first and last residue. D genes are given only for firm matches. Only some rows state a clone size, as once, few, many or a class for expanded clones.

TRBJ2-5 | TRBD2 | few | TRBV7-8 | CASSLEGLAGVLGLKETQYF | TGTGCCAGCAGCTTAGAGGGACTAGCGGGAGTTCTGGGGTTAAAAGAGACCCAGTACTTC
TRBJ2-1 | - | - | TRBV20-1 | CSAPGDWANEQFF | TGCAGTGCCCCGGGAGACTGGGCCAATGAGCAGTTCTTC
TRBJ2-6 | - | few | TRBV10-3 | CAISDGASGANVLTF | TGTGCCATCAGTGACGGCGCCTCTGGGGCCAACGTCCTGACTTTC
TRBJ2-5 | - | - | TRBV15 | CATSRDPGDWETQYF | TGTGCCACCAGCAGAGATCCTGGGGATTGGGAGACCCAGTACTTC
TRBJ2-7 | - | - | TRBV27 | CASSFLASSYEQYF | TGTGCCAGCAGTTTCCTGGCAAGCTCCTACGAGCAGTACTTC
TRBJ2-3 | - | - | TRBV6-2/TRBV6-3 | CASSPPSAANTDTQYF | TGTGCCAGCAGTCCGCCTTCAGCGGCGAACACAGATACGCAGTATTTT
TRBJ2-1 | - | - | TRBV20-1 | CSAPVASSYNEQFF | TGCAGTGCACCTGTAGCCAGCTCCTACAATGAGCAGTTCTTC
TRBJ2-1 | - | - | TRBV6-2/TRBV6-3 | CASSYGGAGSNEQFF | TGTGCCAGCAGTTACGGGGGGGCAGGGAGTAATGAGCAGTTCTTC
TRBJ1-2 | TRBD1 | - | TRBV20-1 | CSAPGGDRGDGYTF | TGCAGTGCCCCGGGTGGGGACAGGGGTGATGGCTACACCTTC
TRBJ2-1 | - | - | TRBV15 | CATSTSDYNEQFF | TGTGCCACCAGCACCTCGGACTACAATGAGCAGTTCTTC
TRBJ2-7 | TRBD1 | - | TRBV29-1 | CSADQQGDEQYF | TGCAGCGCTGACCAACAGGGGGACGAGCAGTACTTC
TRBJ2-1 | TRBD2 | few | TRBV7-2 | CASSLSGLVEDEQFF | TGTGCCAGCAGCTTATCAGGACTAGTCGAGGATGAGCAGTTCTTC
TRBJ2-1 | TRBD2 | - | TRBV15 | CASSGSAYNEQFF | TGTGCCTCCAGCGGGAGCGCCTACAATGAGCAGTTCTTC
TRBJ2-1 | - | - | TRBV21-1 | CASSNRTHSGSSYNEQFF | TGTGCCAGCAGCAATCGAACCCATAGCGGGAGCTCCTACAATGAGCAGTTCTTC
TRBJ1-5 | - | few | TRBV12-3/TRBV12-4 | CASSLRGRTNQPQHF | TGTGCCAGCAGTTTACGGGGACGGACTAATCAGCCCCAGCATTTT
TRBJ1-4 | - | - | TRBV6-5 | CASSYSLAKEKLFF | TGTGCCAGCAGTTACTCCCTGGCTAAGGAAAAACTGTTTTTT
TRBJ2-7 | TRBD2 | - | TRBV20-1 | CSAPVGLAGGSYEQYF | TGCAGTGCCCCGGTGGGGCTAGCGGGAGGCTCCTACGAGCAGTACTTC
TRBJ1-2 | - | - | TRBV20-1 | CSATPSRNGYTF | TGCAGTGCCACCCCCTCAAGGAATGGCTACACCTTC
TRBJ2-7 | - | few | TRBV27 | CASSLSPADEQYF | TGTGCCAGCAGTTTATCTCCTGCCGACGAGCAGTACTTC
TRBJ1-4 | - | - | TRBV29-1 | CSVGESKDTNEKLSF | TGCAGCGTTGGGGAGAGTAAGGATACTAATGAAAAACTGTCTTTT
TRBJ2-1 | TRBD2 | - | TRBV24-1 | CATSSASGSREQFF | TGTGCCACCAGTTCGGCTAGCGGGAGCCGTGAGCAGTTCTTC
TRBJ2-1 | - | - | TRBV6-5 | CASSYAGPSKGEQFF | TGTGCCAGCAGTTACGCGGGGCCTTCGAAGGGTGAGCAGTTCTTC
TRBJ2-7 | TRBD2 | few | TRBV29-1 | CSVGTSYAYEQYF | TGCAGCGTTGGGACTAGCTATGCCTACGAGCAGTACTTC
TRBJ2-7 | - | - | TRBV2 | CASRWDREEQYF | TGTGCCAGCAGATGGGATCGGGAAGAGCAGTACTTC
TRBJ1-3 | - | few | TRBV10-3 | CATEGSGNTIYF | TGTGCCACCGAGGGCTCTGGAAACACCATATATTTT
TRBJ1-5 | TRBD1 | few | TRBV7-6 | CASSPFPLGQGWQPQHF | TGTGCCAGCAGCCCCTTTCCCCTCGGACAGGGATGGCAGCCCCAGCATTTT
TRBJ2-7 | TRBD2 | few | TRBV20-1 | CSATRGGLANYEQYF | TGCAGTGCTACCCGAGGGGGACTAGCGAACTACGAGCAGTACTTC
TRBJ2-1 | - | few | TRBV6-4 | CASSEFKQFF | TGTGCCAGCAGTGAATTCAAGCAGTTCTTC
TRBJ2-1 | - | few | TRBV6-5 | CASSYGGGGLGGQFF | TGTGCCAGCAGTTACGGCGGAGGGGGACTTGGAGGGCAGTTCTTC
TRBJ2-7 | - | - | TRBV6-6 | CASSYSPPASLGYEQYF | TGTGCCAGCAGTTACTCTCCTCCGGCTAGCCTCGGCTACGAGCAGTACTTC
TRBJ2-7 | TRBD2 | many | TRBV6-5 | CASSSRGLAYEQYF | TGTGCCAGCAGTTCAAGGGGACTAGCATACGAGCAGTACTTC
TRBJ2-7 | TRBD1 | - | TRBV25-1 | CASYGQELEQYF | TGCGCCAGCTATGGACAGGAGCTCGAGCAGTACTTC
TRBJ1-2 | - | few | TRBV15 | CATSREEGDGYTF | TGTGCCACCAGCAGAGAAGAGGGCGACGGCTACACCTTC
TRBJ2-5 | - | few | TRBV10-3 | CAISEGAEGTQYF | TGTGCCATCAGTGAGGGGGCAGAGGGGACCCAGTACTTC
TRBJ2-5 | - | - | TRBV12-3/TRBV12-4 | CASSSGSLRSLQETQYF | TGTGCCAGCAGTTCGGGTAGTCTAAGATCCCTTCAAGAGACCCAGTACTTC
TRBJ1-2 | - | - | TRBV7-2 | CASSPPPGRAVYTF | TGTGCCAGCAGCCCGCCCCCCGGCAGGGCGGTGTACACCTTC
TRBJ2-1 | TRBD2 | - | TRBV20-1 | CSASWAGVSNEQFF | TGCAGTGCTAGTTGGGCGGGAGTATCTAATGAGCAGTTCTTC
TRBJ2-5 | - | few | TRBV10-3 | CAISERGGGTPETQYF | TGTGCCATCAGTGAGAGGGGGGGCGGGACCCCAGAGACCCAGTACTTC
TRBJ2-7 | TRBD1 | - | TRBV5-1 | CASSTPAGGQGPFGQGGGHYEQYF | TGCGCCAGCAGCACCCCGGCAGGTGGACAGGGCCCTTTTGGGCAGGGCGGCGGCCATTACGAGCAGTACTTC
TRBJ1-5 | - | - | TRBV19 | CASSTTDGGNQPQHF | TGTGCCAGTAGTACTACAGACGGGGGAAATCAGCCCCAGCATTTT
TRBJ1-6 | - | - | TRBV12-3/TRBV12-4 | CASRSPGLNSPLHF | TGTGCCAGCAGATCTCCCGGGTTAAATTCACCCCTCCACTTT
TRBJ2-7 | TRBD2 | few | TRBV7-9 | CASGGVSSYEQYF | TGTGCCAGCGGGGGGGTCAGCTCCTACGAGCAGTACTTC